Listed below are T cell receptor beta chains from one sample, sequenced in a study of T cells in narcolepsy. Profiled with immunoSEQ multiplex PCR; TCRdb holds only in-frame clones, not every one. The data contain fewer than 25,000 clones, about 81% of them seen just once; the ten biggest clones take up about 4%. The specimen sequenced was memory (CD45RA-) CD4+ T cells from blood. These TCRs come from a human donor in good health. Both conserved end residues are part of each CDR3. A D gene is named only where the DNA matches it firmly. Clone size is not always given. Where it is, it says once, few, many or a class for expanded clones.

V	size	J	D	DNA	CDR3
TRBV7-8	NA	TRBJ1-5	TRBD1	TGTGCCAGCAGCGGAGCCGCCCTAGGGGGCTCCCGTTATCAGCCCCAGCATTTT	CASSGAALGGSRYQPQHF
TRBV7-9	NA	TRBJ1-1	NA	TGTGCCAGCAGCGCCCAACGGGGGGGCACTGAAGCTTTCTTT	CASSAQRGGTEAFF
TRBV14	NA	TRBJ1-2	NA	TGTGCCAGCAGCCCGGGACAATACTATGGCTACACCTTC	CASSPGQYYGYTF
TRBV9	once	TRBJ1-1	NA	TGTGCCAGCACCGAGGAAGGGGGAAGTGGTCCGGCTTTCTTT	CASTEEGGSGPAFF
TRBV9	NA	TRBJ2-3	TRBD2	TGTGCCAGCAGCGTAGCCGCGGGGGGCCGGCTTGGGGATACGCAGTATTTT	CASSVAAGGRLGDTQYF
TRBV5-1	NA	TRBJ2-5	NA	TGCGCCAGCAGCTCTAGACAACGAGAGACCCAGTACTTC	CASSSRQRETQYF
TRBV27	NA	TRBJ1-1	TRBD1	TGTGCCAGCAGCTGGACAGGGGGCGTCGGCACTGAAGCTTTCTTT	CASSWTGGVGTEAFF
TRBV10-3	NA	TRBJ2-7	TRBD2	TGTGCCATCAGTGCCTGGGGACTAGCTAGCAACGAGCAGTACTTC	CAISAWGLASNEQYF
TRBV27	few	TRBJ1-2	NA	TGTGCCAGCAGTTTATTTGGGAGGATCAACTATGGCTACACCTTC	CASSLFGRINYGYTF
TRBV27	few	TRBJ2-2	NA	TGTGCCAGCAGCAGACTTACCGGGGAGCTGTTTTTT	CASSRLTGELFF
TRBV10-3	NA	TRBJ2-3	NA	TGTGCCACCTATACCTCAGATACGCAGTATTTT	CATYTSDTQYF
TRBV19	few	TRBJ1-6	TRBD1	TGTGCCAGTAGTGACAGGGTTTCACCCCTCCACTTT	CASSDRVSPLHF
TRBV19	once	TRBJ1-3	TRBD1	TGTGCCAGTAGTATACCGGGACAGGCCTCTGGAAACACCATATATTTT	CASSIPGQASGNTIYF
TRBV7-2	NA	TRBJ2-2	TRBD2	TGTGCCAGCAGCCCCGGACTAGCGGGGGGGAGGGATCAGTTTTTT	CASSPGLAGGRDQFF
TRBV6-6	NA	TRBJ1-4	NA	TGTGCCAGCAGTCACTACGGGCTTGGGAATGAAAAACTGTTTTTT	CASSHYGLGNEKLFF
TRBV10-2	few	TRBJ1-6	TRBD1	TGCGCCAGCAGTGAGAGGACAGGGAGCTCCTATAATTCACCCCTCCACTTT	CASSERTGSSYNSPLHF
TRBV19	NA	TRBJ2-7	NA	TGTGCCAGTAGTGCGGAGTTCGGGTACGAGCAGTACTTC	CASSAEFGYEQYF
TRBV14	NA	TRBJ1-2	NA	TGTGCCAGCAGCCAAGCGGGCAATAACTATGGCTACACCTTC	CASSQAGNNYGYTF